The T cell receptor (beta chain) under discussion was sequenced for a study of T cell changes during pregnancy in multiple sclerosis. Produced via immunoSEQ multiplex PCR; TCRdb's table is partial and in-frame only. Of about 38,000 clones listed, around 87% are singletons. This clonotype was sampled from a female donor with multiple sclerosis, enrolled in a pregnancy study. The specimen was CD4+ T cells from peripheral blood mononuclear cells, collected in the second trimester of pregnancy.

CDR3 protein: CASSAIAGSSYNEQFF. DNA for the CDR3: TGCGCCAGCAGTGCTATAGCGGGAAGCTCCTACAATGAGCAGTTCTTC. J is TRBJ2-1 and V is TRBV10-2; 8 bases fit TRBD2. V gave up 4 bases and J gave up 0 bases; unmatched junction bases: 5. CDR1 and CDR2 from the germline V gene are WSHSY and SAAADI. The CDR3 runs 16 residues.